This T cell receptor beta chain was sequenced during a study of blood T cells in healthy people across ages (dated by TCRdb to the mid-2010s). Background on the whole study: In model experiments, template switching captured about one uniquely barcoded TCR beta cDNA molecule for every two T cells. To track age-related changes in TCR beta repertoire diversity, the study relied on deep sequencing normalized with unique cDNA molecular identifiers. Four age groups were formed from the donors: young (average 16 years), middle-aged (around 37), aged (roughly 56) and long-lived (about 80). Using the same blood draw, the study looked at two additional independent replicas of 1 million unique cDNA reads for two donors, one aged 18 to 29 and the other aged 80 or older. Points the paper makes about the study in general: Observed TCR beta diversity correlated strongly with the percentage of naive T cells measured by flow cytometry. As age increased, observed TCR beta diversity per million T cells dropped in a roughly linear way, and a significant reduction was already evident by age around 41. The CMV infection status of donors was not known, potentially confounding age-related changes in expanded clonotypes. Estimates of total diversity from one million sequenced T cells were regarded as lower bounds and underestimates. Compared with the aged group, the long-lived group had more naive CD4+ T cells, fewer expanded clones and increased TCR diversity, suggesting age selection. Bulk unsorted PBMC profiling prevented conclusive comparison of naive and antigen-experienced compartments.

The roughly 42 donors, aged about 6 to 95 years, were systemically healthy Caucasian individuals from Russia. Approximately 9.7 milliliters of peripheral blood were drawn from each donor into EDTA-treated Vacutainer tubes. PBMCs were isolated by Ficoll-Paque density-gradient centrifugation, with at least 6 million obtained per sample. Trizol reagent was used to extract total RNA from the PBMCs, yielding at least 5 micrograms per sample. The percentages of naive CD45RAhigh/CD27high T cells were determined by flow cytometry on a PBMC aliquot from every donor. There are 15 amino acids in the CDR3, from cysteine to phenylalanine inclusive. The only DNA kept is the CDR3, 45 bases in frame from the first base. Clipping removes 5 bases from V and 4 bases from J, with 6 as the unmatched junction base count. Reading the germline V gene gives CDR1 SGHTA and CDR2 FQGNSA. Worth noting for this clonotype: It lacks a known antigen. No base qualities exist here, and no much larger clone lies one base off it.

The protocol used for the library was 5' RACE. Sequencing was carried out with an Illumina HiSeq 2500. A second roughly 6 to 11 cycle PCR used a sample-barcoded 5' primer and a J-beta primer mix. A template-switch 5' adaptor carrying 12 random nucleotides introduced a unique molecular identifier onto each TCR beta cDNA molecule. At least 2.5 million CDR3-containing paired-end reads were obtained from each sample. First-strand cDNA was synthesized from all RNA with the Mint cDNA synthesis kit, primed by a TRBC-specific oligonucleotide. Following uracil-DNA glycosylase treatment, a first 18-cycle PCR with universal primers M1SS and BC2_uni_R was performed on all cDNA. Per the authors' processing: Each sample was normalized by randomly selecting 1 million high-quality reads, each carrying a distinct molecular identifier. Instead of being binned into consensus sequences, reads that shared molecular identifiers were thrown out. MiTCR, run with a Q25 quality threshold and the strictest error-elimination algorithm, handled CDR3 identification, clonotype clustering and error correction. Lower-bound total TCR beta diversity was estimated with a nonparametric unseen species model using Euler transformation. Clones were called with MiXCR by TCRdb after fastp trimmed the public reads at Q25, and only in-frame beta chains were retained. Every distinct CDR3 protein forms one entry, paired with its most common genes and DNA. The V and J calls were determined by TCRdb, not by the authors. This sample holds 800,000 to 950,000 distinct CDR3 sequences; about 28% were observed only once. In total, the top ten clones hold about 9.4% of the sample.

These data also featured in a second study, about T cells of mothers and their children. The second study reports: Nine systemically healthy Caucasian individuals, comprising three mothers and their six children, were included as donors. cDNA synthesis used all of the extracted RNA, with around 1.6 ug of RNA in each 15 ul reaction. In the second PCR, the M1S primer added sample barcodes and 2-4 random nucleotides. Each mother yielded over 8 million TCR beta CDR3 reads and each child a few million reads. Thymic selection similarly shapes TCR recombination output in related and unrelated pairs, with minor effect from inherited differences. Related mother-child pairs always showed normalized repertoire overlap that was slightly higher than in unrelated mother-child pairs, though the difference was never significant. Persistent microchimeric T cell clones were not detected, at a sensitivity of approximately 93 clones per million clonotypes. The study used deep NGS to compare TCR beta repertoires of mothers and children, seeking features distinguishing related mother-child pairs from unrelated individuals. Mothers averaged approximately 41 +/- 4 years of age and children averaged approximately 11 +/- 4 years. After adapter ligation with NEBNext reagents, the libraries were sequenced on Illumina HiSeq 2000 with 100+100 nt paired-end reads. To prevent cross-contamination, the mother and child libraries were prepared one month apart and sequenced in separate runs. Between about 500,000 and 2,300,000 distinct TCR beta clonotypes were identified per donor. Naive TCR beta clonotypes were estimated from low-frequency clonotypes matched to each donor's FACS-determined naive share, without sorting.

This receptor was obtained from a woman aged 40 to 50 in good health. Recombination joined TRBV7-2 with TRBJ1-1; TRBD1 agrees with 11 junctional bases. The sample consisted of blood. The sequenced DNA: TGTGCCAGCAGCGCGACCGGGACAGGGGGCACTGAAGCTTTCTTT. Translated, it reads CASSATGTGGTEAFF.